The 23 T cell receptor beta chains in this list originate from one sample, sequenced in a study of tumor-infiltrating lymphocytes in primary liver carcinoma. The template, about 500 ng total RNA, yielded TCR beta cDNA made with a constant-region primer. Three rounds of nested multiplex PCR with slightly modified ARM-PCR produced TCR beta libraries. Use of TRBV1-TRBV30 forward primers with a C-beta reverse primer characterized the first two PCR rounds, which lasted approximately 11 cycles each. MiXCR, run by TCRdb on the multiplex PCR reads, gives a single entry per CDR3 protein. The repertoire has more than 150,000 distinct CDR3 sequences, less than 65% of them found once; the top ten carry approximately 67%. Blood RNA originated from unsorted whole blood, with germline DNA additionally extracted. Specimen: peripheral blood. Every receptor here comes from a man aged 35 to 55 with primary liver carcinoma and hepatitis B virus infection.

This clonotype was counted between two and nine times. The V and J genes are TRBV10-3 and TRBJ2-3, with D possibly being TRBD1 (6 bases). The CDR3 has 13 amino acids. Trimming left V 10 bases short and J 5 bases short, with 16 bases between. CDR1 is ENHRY and CDR2 is SYGVKD in the germline V gene. The CDR3 loop reads CATWAGEIDTQYF. The CDR3 DNA is TGTGCCACTTGGGCAGGGGAAATAGATACGCAGTATTTT.

Of note for this clonotype: A junction boundary mismatches the germline segment, possibly from a read error. This sequence joins TRBV5-1 and TRBJ2-1, with 12 bases identical to TRBD2. CDR1 and CDR2 from the germline V gene are SGHRS and YFSETQ. The CDR3 sequence is 18 residues long. CDR3 nucleotide sequence: TGCGCCAGCAGCTTTTTAGGACTAGCGGGGACTACCTACAGTGAGCAGTTCTTC. Translating gives CASSFLGLAGTTYSEQFF.

The chain recombines TRBV5-4 with TRBJ2-3; TRBD2 aligns across 8 bases. The junction had 5 bases not matched to a gene; V was cut back by 4 bases and J by 4 bases. This CDR3 is 14 amino acids long. Per the germline V gene, CDR1 is SGHNT and CDR2 is YYREEE (reference sequence). The DNA of the CDR3 is TGTGCCAGCAGCCCCAAAGCGGGGGCAGATACGCAGTATTTT. The encoded protein is CASSPKAGADTQYF.

This clonotype was counted between two and nine times. The J gene is TRBJ2-3, the V gene TRBV6-5, with D hard to call. Germline assignment: CDR1 MNHEY and CDR2 SVGAGI. With 5 bases removed from V and 2 bases from J, the gap between germline ends came to 5 bases. CDR3 size: 12 residues. CDR3 nucleotide sequence: TGTGCCAGCAGTGGAGCCACAGATACGCAGTATTTT. Its translation: CASSGATDTQYF.

As concerns this clonotype: The junction does not match germline at one end; this may be a read error. The rearrangement links TRBV11-2 to TRBJ2-7; D not resolved. Per the germline V gene, CDR1 is SGHAT and CDR2 is FQNNGV. The CDR3 spans 14 residues. This chain's CDR3 is CTSILDGRPYEQYF. Here the CDR3 DNA reads TGTACCAGCATCTTAGATGGCAGACCCTACGAGCAGTACTTC.

V gene TRBV12-3 or TRBV12-4 combines with J gene TRBJ2-4; D not certain. CDR3 length equals 14 residues. V shed 7 bases and J shed 2 bases, with 12 bases lying between them. CDR3 DNA: TGTGCCAGCACCCTGACCCGTTCCAAAAACATTCAGTACTTC. Its translation is CASTLTRSKNIQYF.

This clonotype was seen at least ten times. The chain employs TRBV11-2 and TRBJ2-1; 8 bases are a match to TRBD1. CDR1 is SGHAT, CDR2 FQNNGV, per germline. CDR3 length: 15 residues. Trimming removed 1 base from V and 7 bases from J; junction bases left unmatched: 6. CDR3 sequence (DNA): TGTGCCAGCAGCTTAGCAGCAGGGGGCAAAAATGAGCAGTTCTTC. This translates into CASSLAAGGKNEQFF.

On this clonotype itself: A read error is possible here, since a much larger clone lies one base away. The chain joins TRBV6-1 to TRBJ2-7, with a tentative D call TRBD1 (6 bases). Germline CDR1 reads MNHNS; CDR2 reads SASEGT. This CDR3 contains 16 residues. The CDR3 loop is CANSENVGDTSYEQYF. As DNA, the CDR3 is TGTGCCAACAGTGAAAACGTGGGGGACACATCCTACGAGCAGTACTTC.

This clonotype occurred once. Lacking the conserved final phenylalanine or tryptophan, this CDR3 likely reflects a read error. The chain links TRBV11-2 to TRBJ2-7; D gene unclear. This CDR3 has 14 amino acids. Germline V gene data show CDR1 as SGHAT and CDR2 as FQNNGV. The DNA for the CDR3 is TGTGCCAACAGCTTAACCGACGGAGTCTACAAGCAGTACATC. Amino acids: CANSLTDGVYKQYI.

This clonotype was seen a single time. The genes are TRBV13 and TRBJ2-2; D is unclear. V was clipped by 7 bases and J by 5 bases, with 5 bases between them. Germline CDR1 is PRHDT and CDR2 is FYEKMQ (reference sequence). This CDR3 is built from 11 residues. This chain's CDR3 is CASNFTGELFF. The CDR3 DNA is TGTGCCAGCAACTTTACCGGGGAGCTGTTTTTT.

V is TRBV30 and J is TRBJ2-3; the D is unclear. CDR3 length: 13 amino acids. Trimming took 4 bases from V and 0 from J, leaving 8 bases between them. Germline V CDR1 and CDR2: GTSNPN, SVGIG (reference sequence). The CDR3 DNA reads as TGTGCCTGGACGAGTGTTAGCACAGATACGCAGTATTTT. It yields the protein CAWTSVSTDTQYF.

Concerning this clonotype itself: The junction and the germline gene differ at one end; a read error may be behind it. The V gene is TRBV11-2, the J gene TRBJ2-1; 7 bases map to TRBD2. The CDR3 sequence is 14 residues long. The V gene's germline CDR1 is SGHAT and CDR2 FQNNGV. This CDR3 reads CASSRTSVGNEKFF. The CDR3 nucleotides are TGTGCCAGCAGCCGTACTAGCGTCGGAAATGAGAAGTTCTTC.

This clonotype was observed a few times. The chain employs TRBV12-3 or TRBV12-4 and TRBJ2-5, with TRBD2 matching 12 bases. The CDR3 has 16 amino acids. V lost 6 bases to trimming and J lost 2 bases; unmatched junction nucleotides: 7. CDR3 sequence reads: CASSQGTSGRQETQYF. For the CDR3, the DNA is TGTGCCAGCAGCCAAGGGACTAGCGGGCGACAAGAGACCCAGTACTTC.

The chain links TRBV7-9 to TRBJ2-1; 9 nucleotides line up with TRBD1. CDR1 is SEHNR and CDR2 is FQNEAQ in the germline V gene (reference sequence). The V segment lost 8 bases and the J segment 1 base; nucleotides outside the gene matches: 6. This CDR3 spans 15 amino acids. The CDR3 DNA is TGTGCCAGCCACACCGGGACAGGGTCCTACAATGAGCAGTTCTTC. Protein sequence: CASHTGTGSYNEQFF. Filled out from reference TRBV7-9 and TRBJ2-1, the complete variable domain reads DTGVSQNPRHKITKRGQNVTFRCDPISEHNRLYWYRQTLGQGPEFLTYFQNEAQLEKSRLLSDRFSAERPKGSFSTLEIQRTEQGDSAMYLCASHTGTGSYNEQFFGPGTRLTVL.

This clonotype has a handful of counts. The chain employs TRBV12-3 or TRBV12-4 and TRBJ2-3; 11 bases are a match to TRBD2. V was pared by 11 bases and J by 3 bases, with 10 bases of the junction left unmatched. This CDR3 has 15 residues. The CDR3 DNA sequence: TGTGCCTCCCGGCGACTAGCGGGATTGACAGATACGCAGTATTTT. Translating it yields CASRRLAGLTDTQYF.

Notes on this clonotype: A clone one base away is much larger, so this may be a read error. The chain is built from TRBV29-1 and TRBJ2-5, with TRBD2 matching over 8 bases. This CDR3 spans 14 amino acids. The V and J ends lost 5 bases and 2 bases, in that order; junction bases with no gene match: 7. From germline, CDR1 is SQVTM and CDR2 ANQGSEA. The DNA of the CDR3 is TGCAGCGTTAATAGCGGGATCCTTCAAGAGACCCAGTACTTC. This encodes CSVNSGILQETQYF.

V gene TRBV5-1 combines with J gene TRBJ2-4, with 9 positions matching TRBD1. Losses at the gene ends were 4 bases for V and 5 bases for J; bases not matched to a gene: 4. Germline-derived CDR1 and CDR2 are SGHRS and YFSETQ. The CDR3 sequence is 14 residues long. CDR3 residues: CASSPGQGENIQYF. CDR3 sequence (DNA): TGCGCCAGCAGCCCGGGACAGGGCGAAAACATTCAGTACTTC.

The chain links TRBV28 to TRBJ2-7, with 9 positions matching TRBD1. Germline V gene sequence: CDR1 MDHEN, CDR2 SYDVKM. After removal of 3 bases from V and 5 bases from J, the junction contained 14 bases not matched to a gene. The CDR3 is 17 amino acids. The CDR3 spells CASSLKVGDRARNEQYF. CDR3 in DNA: TGTGCCAGCAGTTTGAAGGTCGGGGACAGGGCGAGGAACGAGCAGTACTTC. Supplemented by reference TRBV28 and TRBJ2-7, the full variable domain reads DVKVTQSSRYLVKRTGEKVFLECVQDMDHENMFWYRQDPGLGLRLIYFSYDVKMKEKGDIPEGYSVSREKKERFSLILESASTNQTSMYLCASSLKVGDRARNEQYFGPGTRLTVT.

This clonotype was seen once. A much larger clone sits a single nucleotide away, making a read error possible. The J gene is TRBJ1-1, the V gene TRBV4-2, with D possibly TRBD1 on 6 matching bases. CDR3 length equals 14 residues. Germline assignment: CDR1 LGHNA and CDR2 YNFKEQ. CDR3 coding DNA: TGTGCCAGCAGCCGTCCAGGGGAGGACACTGAAGCTTTATTT. It is translated as CASSRPGEDTEALF.

The CDR3 DNA reads TGTGCCATCAGTGCCACGGAAAGGGGGCGTTCGATGAACACTGAAGCTTTCTTT. Translating gives CAISATERGRSMNTEAFF. J is TRBJ1-1 and V is TRBV10-3, with 7 bases identical to TRBD1. Germline V lookup: CDR1 ENHRY, CDR2 SYGVKD. The CDR3 has 18 residues. V lost 4 bases to trimming and J lost 0 bases; unmatched junction nucleotides: 14.

This clonotype was recorded a few times. The V gene is TRBV24-1, the J gene TRBJ1-5; tentative D call: TRBD1 (6 bases). The V end lost 2 bases, the J end lost 6 bases, and 16 bases lay between the germline ends. Germline V lookup: CDR1 KGHDR, CDR2 SFDVKD. The CDR3 is 16 amino acids. For the CDR3, the DNA is TGTGCCACCAGTGATTCCTCCCGGGGGGGCATTCAGCCCCAGCATTTT. This translates into CATSDSSRGGIQPQHF.

About this clonotype itself: Relative to the germline gene, one junction end is altered; a read error may explain this. The V and J genes are TRBV11-2 and TRBJ1-4; D uncertain. The germline V gene encodes CDR1 SGHAT and CDR2 FQNNGV. The CDR3 contains 12 residues. CDR3 protein: CGSSLANGKLFF. CDR3 coding DNA: TGTGGCAGCAGCTTAGCGAATGGAAAACTGTTTTTT. Drawing the rest from reference TRBV11-2 and TRBJ1-4, the complete variable domain is EAGVAQSPRYKIIEKRQSVAFWCNPISGHATLYWYQQILGQGPKLLIQFQNNGVVDDSQLPKDRFSAERLKGVDSTLKIQPAKLEDSAVYLCGSSLANGKLFFGSGTQLSVL.

This rearrangement joins TRBV28 to TRBJ2-7; 8 nucleotides line up with TRBD2. This CDR3 spans 14 amino acids. V lost 1 base to trimming and J lost 2 bases; unmatched junction nucleotides: 1. Germline V lookup: CDR1 MDHEN, CDR2 SYDVKM. In DNA, the CDR3 is TGTGCCAGCAGTTTATCGGGAGGGGCCTACGAGCAGTACTTC. The encoded protein is CASSLSGGAYEQYF.